Presented here are 24 T cell receptor beta chains from one specimen sequenced in a study of OX40 agonist ivuxolimab in advanced cancers. Method: immunoSEQ multiplex PCR; TCRdb's copy keeps in-frame clones and lacks some. Of roughly 50,000 clones listed, approximately 88% are singletons. Sequencing was performed on CD4+ or CD8+ T cells sorted from blood, taken in a trial of the OX40 agonist ivuxolimab. Every receptor here comes from an adult with an advanced solid tumor such as melanoma, head and neck, liver or kidney cancer.

This clone came up a few times. V and J are TRBV7-8 and TRBJ1-2, with unresolved D. The CDR3 is 14 amino acids. V was trimmed by 0 bases and J by 1 base, leaving 6 bases between them. Germline assignment: CDR1 SGHVS and CDR2 FQNEAQ. This chain's CDR3 is CASSLAGVNYGYTF. CDR3 in DNA: TGTGCCAGCAGCTTAGCAGGAGTTAACTATGGCTACACCTTC.

The J gene is TRBJ1-3, the V gene TRBV2, with unresolved D. The CDR3 has 14 amino acids. The germline V and J ends were trimmed by 3 bases and 0 bases, with 6 bases remaining between them. Germline V gene data show CDR1 as SNHLY and CDR2 as FYNNEI. CDR3 sequence (DNA): TGTGCCAGCAGTGAGCCCGTCTCTGGAAACACCATATATTTT. As protein: CASSEPVSGNTIYF.

CDR3 sequence: CAQGPTIIYGYTF. The CDR3 coding sequence is TGTGCCCAGGGGCCCACCATTATCTATGGCTACACCTTC. The chain combines TRBV6-4 with TRBJ1-2; a possible D gene is TRBD1 (6 bases). Germline V gene data show CDR1 as MRHNA and CDR2 as SNTAGT. The CDR3 sequence is 13 residues long. V was trimmed by 11 bases and J by 4 bases, leaving 17 bases between them.

This clone has just a few counts. This chain connects TRBV28 to TRBJ1-3; 7 positions agree with TRBD1. Germline values: CDR1 MDHEN, CDR2 SYDVKM. Trimming removed 0 bases from V and 0 bases from J; junction bases left unmatched: 11. There are 19 residues in the CDR3. The CDR3 sequence: CASSLWEPGQKFSGNTIYF. In DNA form, the CDR3 reads TGTGCCAGCAGTTTATGGGAACCGGGACAGAAATTCTCTGGAAACACCATATATTTT.

The chain has TRBV27 and TRBJ1-2, with D perhaps TRBD1 (6 bases). The germline gives CDR1 MNHEY, CDR2 SMNVEV (reference sequence). The CDR3 is 16 residues long. Trimming cost V 5 bases and J 0 bases, with 16 bases left between them. The CDR3 protein is CASSTIRTASNYGYTF. The CDR3 DNA sequence: TGTGCCAGCAGTACCATTAGGACAGCATCTAACTATGGCTACACCTTC.

This clone was seen only once. The chain is built from TRBV28 and TRBJ2-5, with 7 bases matching TRBD2. This CDR3 region has 13 residues. V was clipped by 3 bases and J by 5 bases; unmatched bases: 3. Germline CDR1 and CDR2: MDHEN and SYDVKM. The CDR3 is CASSLGGEETQYF. In nucleotides, the CDR3 is TGTGCCAGCAGTTTGGGGGGGGAGGAGACCCAGTACTTC.

The V gene is TRBV7-9, the J gene TRBJ2-3, with D uncertain. Germline CDR1 SEHNR, CDR2 FQNEAQ (reference sequence). V was trimmed by 0 bases and J by 0 bases, leaving 10 bases between them. CDR3 size: 16 residues. The CDR3 nucleotides read TGTGCCAGCAGCTTAGCGCTTTCGTTGAGCACAGATACGCAGTATTTT. Residues: CASSLALSLSTDTQYF.

This chain uses TRBV7-8 with TRBJ2-2; D is perhaps TRBD2 (7 bases). This CDR3 is 15 amino acids long. Germline lookup yields CDR1 SGHVS and CDR2 FQNEAQ. V was shortened by 0 bases and J by 7 bases, with 12 bases between the two germline ends. In nucleotides, the CDR3 is TGTGCCAGCAGCTTAGCGGGGGGGCTTGTCGGGGAGCTGTTTTTT. Translation: CASSLAGGLVGELFF.

V and J are TRBV4-2 and TRBJ2-3; maybe TRBD2 (6 bases). This CDR3 has 16 amino acids. From germline, CDR1 is LGHNA and CDR2 YNFKEQ. V was cut by 0 bases and J by 4 bases, with 14 bases left in between. CDR3 nucleotides: TGTGCCAGCAGCCAAGATATGGTGGGGGAGGCAGATACGCAGTATTTT. This encodes CASSQDMVGEADTQYF.

The chain recombines TRBV4-2 with TRBJ2-1, with 8 bases matching TRBD2. The CDR3 is 16 residues long. V dropped 0 bases and J dropped 6; count of bases not matched to a gene: 7. Germline V gene data show CDR1 as LGHNA and CDR2 as YNFKEQ. CDR3 protein: CASSQEPGGLSNEQFF. CDR3 coding DNA: TGTGCCAGCAGCCAAGAACCGGGGGGGCTATCCAATGAGCAGTTCTTC.

This chain links TRBV6-1 with TRBJ2-2; TRBD1 is a possible D gene (6 bases). The V gene lost 6 bases and the J gene lost 5 bases, with 19 bases spanning the gap. The germline V gene encodes CDR1 MNHNS and CDR2 SASEGT. The CDR3 totals 16 residues. The chain's CDR3 is CASSERPGALTGELFF. The CDR3, as DNA: TGTGCCAGCAGCGAAAGGCCAGGGGCTTTAACCGGGGAGCTGTTTTTT.

The chain has TRBV19 and TRBJ2-4, with D hard to call. Trimming stripped 1 base from V and 8 bases from J, with 9 bases between. CDR1 LNHDA and CDR2 SQIVND come from the germline V gene (reference sequence). CDR3 size: 13 residues. CDR3 nucleotides: TGTGCCAGTAGTATAGTTGGCTCTGACATTCAGTACTTC. Translated: CASSIVGSDIQYF.

The V and J genes are TRBV6-1 and TRBJ1-5; D not certain. Trimming removed 5 bases at V and 0 bases at J, with 5 bases between. Germline loops: CDR1 MNHNS, CDR2 SASEGT. This CDR3 comprises 13 residues. CDR3: CASSSFSNQPQHF. The DNA of the CDR3 is TGTGCCAGCAGTTCTTTTAGCAATCAGCCCCAGCATTTT.

The chain employs TRBV4-3 and TRBJ1-1; unclear D gene. This CDR3 has 12 amino acids. The V end lost 1 base, the J end lost 7 bases, and 7 bases lay between the germline ends. Germline lookup yields CDR1 LGHNA and CDR2 YSLEER. For the CDR3, the DNA is TGCGCCAGCAGCCAAGGAGGCCGTGAAGCTTTCTTT. As protein: CASSQGGREAFF.

Only a few counts were recorded for this clone. The DNA of the CDR3 is TGTGCCAGTAGTATAGATCGGGGTCCTGGGGCCAACGTCCTGACTTTC. Its protein product is CASSIDRGPGANVLTF. The V call is TRBV19, the J call TRBJ2-6, with a tentative D call TRBD2 (5 bases). V lost 0 bases, J lost 2 bases, and 8 bases lay in between. Germline V gives CDR1 LNHDA, CDR2 SQIVND (reference sequence). The CDR3 runs to 16 residues. Together with reference TRBV19 and TRBJ2-6, the CDR3 gives the full variable domain: DGGITQSPKYLFRKEGQNVTLSCEQNLNHDAMYWYRQDPGQGLRLIYYSQIVNDFQKGDIAEGYSVSREKKESFPLTVTSAQKNPTAFYLCASSIDRGPGANVLTFGAGSRLTVL.

The chain recombines TRBV2 with TRBJ2-7; unclear D gene. Germline lookup yields CDR1 SNHLY and CDR2 FYNNEI. V was cut by 4 bases and J by 4 bases, with 11 bases left in between. The CDR3 extends over 13 amino acids. CDR3 region: CASSGPWVYEQYF. In DNA form, the CDR3 reads TGTGCCAGCAGTGGTCCTTGGGTATACGAGCAGTACTTC.

This chain links TRBV4-2 with TRBJ2-5, with TRBD2 matching 7 bases. The germline CDR1 and CDR2 sequences are LGHNA and YNFKEQ. The V and J ends lost 3 bases and 4 bases, in that order; junction bases with no gene match: 5. There are 14 residues in the CDR3. CDR3 sequence: CASSHRWGGETQYF. The CDR3 bases are TGTGCCAGCAGCCACCGTTGGGGGGGAGAGACCCAGTACTTC.

The chain is built from TRBV18 and TRBJ2-1; 7 bases line up with TRBD1. This CDR3 contains 15 residues. With V trimmed by 4 bases and J by 5 bases, 8 bases remained unmatched. Germline V gene data show CDR1 as KGHSH and CDR2 as LQKENI. The CDR3 sequence is CASSLGTVLNNEQFF. CDR3 DNA sequence: TGTGCCAGCTCACTAGGGACAGTGCTTAACAATGAGCAGTTCTTC. Together with reference TRBV18 and TRBJ2-1, the CDR3 gives the full variable domain: NAGVMQNPRHLVRRRGQEARLRCSPMKGHSHVYWYRQLPEEGLKFMVYLQKENIIDESGMPKERFSAEFPKEGPSILRIQQVVRGDSAAYFCASSLGTVLNNEQFFGPGTRLTVL.

V is TRBV2 and J is TRBJ2-1, with unresolved D. Germline CDR1 and CDR2: SNHLY and FYNNEI. The CDR3 length is 13 residues. Deletions cut 6 bases from V and 0 bases from J, with 6 bases between. In DNA, the CDR3 is TGTGCCAGCAGGCTATACTCCTACAATGAGCAGTTCTTC. This translates into CASRLYSYNEQFF.

The chain has TRBV5-1 and TRBJ2-1, with unresolved D. CDR1 and CDR2 (germline): SGHRS, YFSETQ. V was trimmed by 4 bases and J by 5 bases, leaving 10 bases between them. This CDR3 contains 13 residues. The CDR3 region is CASSTSKNNEQFF. As DNA, the CDR3 is TGCGCCAGCAGCACCTCTAAAAACAATGAGCAGTTCTTC.

This rearrangement joins TRBV7-9 to TRBJ1-1; D is unclear. In germline, CDR1 is SEHNR, CDR2 FQNEAQ (reference sequence). CDR3 length: 13 residues. V lost 0 bases, J lost 3 bases, and 5 bases lay in between. The CDR3 here is CASSLAGYTEAFF. CDR3 in DNA: TGTGCCAGCAGCTTAGCCGGGTACACTGAAGCTTTCTTT.

The V call is TRBV28, the J call TRBJ1-3, with no clear D. The CDR3 extends over 15 amino acids. Trimming pared 5 bases from V and 0 bases from J, leaving 11 bases between. Germline V gene data show CDR1 as MDHEN and CDR2 as SYDVKM. This CDR3 reads CASSIDSTSGNTIYF. CDR3 nucleotide sequence: TGTGCCAGCAGTATCGACTCCACCTCTGGAAACACCATATATTTT.

In DNA, the CDR3 is TGTGCCAGCGGTGGACAGGGGGCGGGAGATACGCAGTATTTT. Its translation is CASGGQGAGDTQYF. The chain is built from TRBV6-5 and TRBJ2-3; 11 bases are shared with TRBD1. Trimming took 8 bases from V and 5 from J; bases not matched to a gene: 6. The CDR3 has 14 amino acids. The germline CDR1 and CDR2 sequences are MNHEY and SVGAGI.

This clone was recorded only once. The rearrangement uses TRBV5-1 and TRBJ2-6, with D unresolved. V lost 5 bases to trimming and J lost 4 bases, with 16 bases between them. Germline CDR1 is SGHRS and CDR2 is YFSETQ. The CDR3 length is 16 residues. CDR3 region: CASRQNPGEGANVLTF. Written as DNA, the CDR3 is TGCGCCAGCAGACAGAACCCGGGTGAGGGGGCCAACGTCCTGACTTTC.